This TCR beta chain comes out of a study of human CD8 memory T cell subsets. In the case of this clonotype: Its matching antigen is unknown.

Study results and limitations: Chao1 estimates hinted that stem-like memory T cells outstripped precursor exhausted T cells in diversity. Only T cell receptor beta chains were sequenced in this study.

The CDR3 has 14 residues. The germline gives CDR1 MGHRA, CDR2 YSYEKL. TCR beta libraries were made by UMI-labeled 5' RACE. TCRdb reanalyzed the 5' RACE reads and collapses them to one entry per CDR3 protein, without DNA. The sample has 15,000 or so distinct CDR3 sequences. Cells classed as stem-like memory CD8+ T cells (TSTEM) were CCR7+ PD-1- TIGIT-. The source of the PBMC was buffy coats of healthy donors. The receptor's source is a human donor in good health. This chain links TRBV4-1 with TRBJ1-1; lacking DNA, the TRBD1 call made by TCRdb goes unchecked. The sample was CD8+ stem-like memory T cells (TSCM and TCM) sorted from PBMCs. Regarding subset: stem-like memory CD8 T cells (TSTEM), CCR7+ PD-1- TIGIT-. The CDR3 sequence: CASSLAGASTEAFF.